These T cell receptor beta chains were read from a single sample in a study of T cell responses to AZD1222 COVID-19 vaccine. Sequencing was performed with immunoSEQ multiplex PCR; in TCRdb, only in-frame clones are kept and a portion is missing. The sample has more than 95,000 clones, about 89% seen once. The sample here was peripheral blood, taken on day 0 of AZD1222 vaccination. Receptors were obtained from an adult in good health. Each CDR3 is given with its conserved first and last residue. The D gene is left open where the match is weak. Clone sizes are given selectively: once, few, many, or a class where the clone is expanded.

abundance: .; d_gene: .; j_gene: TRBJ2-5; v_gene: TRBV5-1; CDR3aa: CASSLRGGETQYF; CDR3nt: TGCGCCAGCAGCTTGCGAGGCGGTGAGACCCAGTACTTC
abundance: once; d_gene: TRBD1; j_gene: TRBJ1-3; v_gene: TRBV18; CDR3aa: CASSHTPDRGSGNTIYF; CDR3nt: TGTGCCAGCTCACACACCCCCGACAGGGGCTCTGGAAACACCATATATTTT
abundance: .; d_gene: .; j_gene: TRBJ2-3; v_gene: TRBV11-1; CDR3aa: CASSLDSTDTQYF; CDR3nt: TGTGCCAGCAGCTTAGATAGTACAGATACGCAGTATTTT
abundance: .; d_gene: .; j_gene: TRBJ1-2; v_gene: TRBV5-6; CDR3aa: CASSSYNYGYTF; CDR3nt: TGTGCCAGCAGCTCTTACAACTATGGCTACACCTTC
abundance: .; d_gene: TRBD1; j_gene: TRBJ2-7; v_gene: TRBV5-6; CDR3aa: CASGRVDRGHYEQYF; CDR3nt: TGTGCCAGCGGACGAGTGGACAGGGGGCATTACGAGCAGTACTTC
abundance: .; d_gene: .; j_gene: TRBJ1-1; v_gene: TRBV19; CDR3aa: CASSIRSGFPEAFF; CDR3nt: TGTGCCAGTAGTATCCGTTCAGGGTTCCCTGAAGCTTTCTTT
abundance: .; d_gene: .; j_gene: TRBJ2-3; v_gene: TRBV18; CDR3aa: CASSSQESTDTQYF; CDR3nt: TGTGCCAGCTCATCACAGGAAAGCACAGATACGCAGTATTTT
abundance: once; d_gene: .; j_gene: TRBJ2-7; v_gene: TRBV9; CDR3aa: CASSGSSWASYEQYF; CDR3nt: TGTGCCAGCAGCGGGTCTTCTTGGGCCTCCTACGAGCAGTACTTC
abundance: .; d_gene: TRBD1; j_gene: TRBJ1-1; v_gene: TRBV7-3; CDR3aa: CASSSNTGGSTEAFF; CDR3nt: TGTGCCAGCAGCTCCAATACAGGGGGCTCAACTGAAGCTTTCTTT
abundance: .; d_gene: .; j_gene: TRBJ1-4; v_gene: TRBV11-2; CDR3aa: CASSPTGVGNNEKLFF; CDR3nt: TGTGCCAGCAGCCCTACCGGAGTCGGAAATAATGAAAAACTGTTTTTT
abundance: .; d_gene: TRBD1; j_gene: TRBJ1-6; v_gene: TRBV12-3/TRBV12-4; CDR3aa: CASRWTGESPLHF; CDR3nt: TGTGCCAGCAGATGGACAGGGGAATCACCCCTCCACTTT
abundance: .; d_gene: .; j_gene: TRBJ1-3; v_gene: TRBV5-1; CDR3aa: CASSLAPTLYSGNTIYF; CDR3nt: TGCGCCAGCAGCTTGGCCCCCACACTATACTCTGGAAACACCATATATTTT
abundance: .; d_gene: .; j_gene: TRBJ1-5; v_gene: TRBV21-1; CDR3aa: CASTLLRSNQPQHF; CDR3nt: TGTGCCTCTACACTGTTGAGGAGCAATCAGCCCCAGCATTTT
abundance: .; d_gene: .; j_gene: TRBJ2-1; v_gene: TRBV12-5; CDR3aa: CASGKGSPYNEQFF; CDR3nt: TGTGCTAGTGGCAAGGGGTCGCCTTACAATGAGCAGTTCTTC
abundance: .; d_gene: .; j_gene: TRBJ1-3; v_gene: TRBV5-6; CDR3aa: CASSQTERFGNTIYF; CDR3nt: TGTGCCAGCAGCCAAACGGAAAGATTTGGAAACACCATATATTTT
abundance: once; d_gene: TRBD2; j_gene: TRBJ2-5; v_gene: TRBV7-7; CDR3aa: CASSFDAGTRKETQYF; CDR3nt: TGTGCTAGCAGCTTCGACGCCGGGACTAGAAAGGAGACCCAGTACTTC
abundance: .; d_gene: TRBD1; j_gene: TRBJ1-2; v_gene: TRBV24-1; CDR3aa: CATSDPQGEGYTF; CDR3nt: TGTGCCACCAGTGATCCCCAGGGGGAAGGCTACACCTTC
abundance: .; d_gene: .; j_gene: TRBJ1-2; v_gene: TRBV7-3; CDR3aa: CASSRNEGFDGYTF; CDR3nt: TGTGCCAGCAGCAGAAATGAGGGGTTCGATGGCTACACCTTC
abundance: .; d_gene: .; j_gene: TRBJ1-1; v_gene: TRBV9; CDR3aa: CASSLGHLNTEAFF; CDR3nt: TGTGCCAGCAGCTTGGGACACCTGAACACTGAAGCTTTCTTT
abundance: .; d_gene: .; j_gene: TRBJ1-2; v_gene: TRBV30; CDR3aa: CAWIGLGVGGYTF; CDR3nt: TGTGCCTGGATAGGGCTGGGAGTAGGTGGCTACACCTTC
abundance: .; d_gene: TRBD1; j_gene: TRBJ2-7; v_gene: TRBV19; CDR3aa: CASSMSDRTYEQYF; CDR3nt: TGTGCCAGTAGTATGTCGGACAGGACCTACGAGCAGTACTTC
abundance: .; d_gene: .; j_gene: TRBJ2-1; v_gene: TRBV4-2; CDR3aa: CASSEEGGPYEQFF; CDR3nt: TGTGCCAGCAGCGAGGAGGGGGGGCCCTATGAGCAGTTCTTC
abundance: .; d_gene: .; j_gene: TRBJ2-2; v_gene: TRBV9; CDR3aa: CASSVVGSNANTGELFF; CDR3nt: TGTGCCAGCAGCGTAGTTGGGTCAAACGCGAACACCGGGGAGCTGTTTTTT
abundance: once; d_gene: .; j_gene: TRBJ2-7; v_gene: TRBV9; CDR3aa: CASSVGEVEEQYF; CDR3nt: TGTGCCAGCAGCGTAGGGGAGGTAGAGGAGCAGTACTTC
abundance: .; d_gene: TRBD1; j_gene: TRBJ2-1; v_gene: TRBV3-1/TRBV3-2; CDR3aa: CASSQGAGGREQFF; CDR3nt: TGTGCCAGCAGCCAAGGGGCAGGGGGTAGGGAGCAGTTCTTC
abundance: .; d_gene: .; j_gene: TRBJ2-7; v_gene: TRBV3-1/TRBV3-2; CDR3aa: CASSQGYRDNEQYF; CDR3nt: TGTGCCAGCAGCCAAGGGTACAGGGATAACGAGCAGTACTTC
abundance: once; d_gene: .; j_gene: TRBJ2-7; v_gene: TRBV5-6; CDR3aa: CASSLMGRTYEQYF; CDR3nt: TGTGCCAGCAGCTTGATGGGCCGCACCTACGAGCAGTACTTC
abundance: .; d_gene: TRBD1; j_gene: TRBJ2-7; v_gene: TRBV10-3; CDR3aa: CATSDRGTDEQYF; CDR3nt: TGTGCCACCTCGGACAGGGGGACGGACGAGCAGTACTTC
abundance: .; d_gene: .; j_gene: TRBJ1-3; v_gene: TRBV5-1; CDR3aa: CASSREGSGNTIYF; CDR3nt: TGCGCCAGCAGCCGGGAGGGATCGGGAAACACCATATATTTT
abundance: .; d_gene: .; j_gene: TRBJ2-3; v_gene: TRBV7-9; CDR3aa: CASSLGGVTTDTQYF; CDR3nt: TGTGCCAGCAGCTTAGGTGGGGTTACCACAGATACGCAGTATTTT
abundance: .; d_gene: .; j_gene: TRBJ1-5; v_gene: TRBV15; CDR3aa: CATSRGDGSNQPQHF; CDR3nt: TGTGCCACCAGCAGAGGAGACGGAAGCAATCAGCCCCAGCATTTT